This T cell receptor beta chain was sequenced in a study of blood T cells in healthy people across ages. Study findings and constraints: Unsorted PBMCs blocked a conclusive comparison of naive and antigen-experienced cells. Older individuals had lower TCR beta diversity per million T cells (the decline was roughly linear). Expanded clonotype shifts may have been confounded, as the donors had an unknown CMV status. There were more naive CD4+ cells and higher diversity in long-lived donors than in aged donors.

Trimming took 4 bases from V and 2 from J, leaving 15 bases between them. CDR3 length: 15 residues. Looked up from germline, CDR1 is MNHEY and CDR2 is SVGEGT. A word on this clonotype: Its antigen remains unidentified.

A second PCR, run for roughly 7 to 12 cycles, used a sample-barcoded 5' primer plus a J-beta primer mix. TCRdb reprocessed the 5' RACE reads via MiXCR and lists one record per CDR3 protein. Of 780,000 or so distinct CDR3 sequences listed, 53% are singletons. J is TRBJ2-7 and V is TRBV6-2 or TRBV6-3; D is perhaps TRBD2 (5 bases). The sequencing input was blood. The sequence was obtained from a man older than 75 in good health. The CDR3 spells CASSSPLGIPYEQYF. Written as DNA, the CDR3 is TGTGCCAGCAGTTCCCCACTAGGGATCCCCTACGAGCAGTACTTC.